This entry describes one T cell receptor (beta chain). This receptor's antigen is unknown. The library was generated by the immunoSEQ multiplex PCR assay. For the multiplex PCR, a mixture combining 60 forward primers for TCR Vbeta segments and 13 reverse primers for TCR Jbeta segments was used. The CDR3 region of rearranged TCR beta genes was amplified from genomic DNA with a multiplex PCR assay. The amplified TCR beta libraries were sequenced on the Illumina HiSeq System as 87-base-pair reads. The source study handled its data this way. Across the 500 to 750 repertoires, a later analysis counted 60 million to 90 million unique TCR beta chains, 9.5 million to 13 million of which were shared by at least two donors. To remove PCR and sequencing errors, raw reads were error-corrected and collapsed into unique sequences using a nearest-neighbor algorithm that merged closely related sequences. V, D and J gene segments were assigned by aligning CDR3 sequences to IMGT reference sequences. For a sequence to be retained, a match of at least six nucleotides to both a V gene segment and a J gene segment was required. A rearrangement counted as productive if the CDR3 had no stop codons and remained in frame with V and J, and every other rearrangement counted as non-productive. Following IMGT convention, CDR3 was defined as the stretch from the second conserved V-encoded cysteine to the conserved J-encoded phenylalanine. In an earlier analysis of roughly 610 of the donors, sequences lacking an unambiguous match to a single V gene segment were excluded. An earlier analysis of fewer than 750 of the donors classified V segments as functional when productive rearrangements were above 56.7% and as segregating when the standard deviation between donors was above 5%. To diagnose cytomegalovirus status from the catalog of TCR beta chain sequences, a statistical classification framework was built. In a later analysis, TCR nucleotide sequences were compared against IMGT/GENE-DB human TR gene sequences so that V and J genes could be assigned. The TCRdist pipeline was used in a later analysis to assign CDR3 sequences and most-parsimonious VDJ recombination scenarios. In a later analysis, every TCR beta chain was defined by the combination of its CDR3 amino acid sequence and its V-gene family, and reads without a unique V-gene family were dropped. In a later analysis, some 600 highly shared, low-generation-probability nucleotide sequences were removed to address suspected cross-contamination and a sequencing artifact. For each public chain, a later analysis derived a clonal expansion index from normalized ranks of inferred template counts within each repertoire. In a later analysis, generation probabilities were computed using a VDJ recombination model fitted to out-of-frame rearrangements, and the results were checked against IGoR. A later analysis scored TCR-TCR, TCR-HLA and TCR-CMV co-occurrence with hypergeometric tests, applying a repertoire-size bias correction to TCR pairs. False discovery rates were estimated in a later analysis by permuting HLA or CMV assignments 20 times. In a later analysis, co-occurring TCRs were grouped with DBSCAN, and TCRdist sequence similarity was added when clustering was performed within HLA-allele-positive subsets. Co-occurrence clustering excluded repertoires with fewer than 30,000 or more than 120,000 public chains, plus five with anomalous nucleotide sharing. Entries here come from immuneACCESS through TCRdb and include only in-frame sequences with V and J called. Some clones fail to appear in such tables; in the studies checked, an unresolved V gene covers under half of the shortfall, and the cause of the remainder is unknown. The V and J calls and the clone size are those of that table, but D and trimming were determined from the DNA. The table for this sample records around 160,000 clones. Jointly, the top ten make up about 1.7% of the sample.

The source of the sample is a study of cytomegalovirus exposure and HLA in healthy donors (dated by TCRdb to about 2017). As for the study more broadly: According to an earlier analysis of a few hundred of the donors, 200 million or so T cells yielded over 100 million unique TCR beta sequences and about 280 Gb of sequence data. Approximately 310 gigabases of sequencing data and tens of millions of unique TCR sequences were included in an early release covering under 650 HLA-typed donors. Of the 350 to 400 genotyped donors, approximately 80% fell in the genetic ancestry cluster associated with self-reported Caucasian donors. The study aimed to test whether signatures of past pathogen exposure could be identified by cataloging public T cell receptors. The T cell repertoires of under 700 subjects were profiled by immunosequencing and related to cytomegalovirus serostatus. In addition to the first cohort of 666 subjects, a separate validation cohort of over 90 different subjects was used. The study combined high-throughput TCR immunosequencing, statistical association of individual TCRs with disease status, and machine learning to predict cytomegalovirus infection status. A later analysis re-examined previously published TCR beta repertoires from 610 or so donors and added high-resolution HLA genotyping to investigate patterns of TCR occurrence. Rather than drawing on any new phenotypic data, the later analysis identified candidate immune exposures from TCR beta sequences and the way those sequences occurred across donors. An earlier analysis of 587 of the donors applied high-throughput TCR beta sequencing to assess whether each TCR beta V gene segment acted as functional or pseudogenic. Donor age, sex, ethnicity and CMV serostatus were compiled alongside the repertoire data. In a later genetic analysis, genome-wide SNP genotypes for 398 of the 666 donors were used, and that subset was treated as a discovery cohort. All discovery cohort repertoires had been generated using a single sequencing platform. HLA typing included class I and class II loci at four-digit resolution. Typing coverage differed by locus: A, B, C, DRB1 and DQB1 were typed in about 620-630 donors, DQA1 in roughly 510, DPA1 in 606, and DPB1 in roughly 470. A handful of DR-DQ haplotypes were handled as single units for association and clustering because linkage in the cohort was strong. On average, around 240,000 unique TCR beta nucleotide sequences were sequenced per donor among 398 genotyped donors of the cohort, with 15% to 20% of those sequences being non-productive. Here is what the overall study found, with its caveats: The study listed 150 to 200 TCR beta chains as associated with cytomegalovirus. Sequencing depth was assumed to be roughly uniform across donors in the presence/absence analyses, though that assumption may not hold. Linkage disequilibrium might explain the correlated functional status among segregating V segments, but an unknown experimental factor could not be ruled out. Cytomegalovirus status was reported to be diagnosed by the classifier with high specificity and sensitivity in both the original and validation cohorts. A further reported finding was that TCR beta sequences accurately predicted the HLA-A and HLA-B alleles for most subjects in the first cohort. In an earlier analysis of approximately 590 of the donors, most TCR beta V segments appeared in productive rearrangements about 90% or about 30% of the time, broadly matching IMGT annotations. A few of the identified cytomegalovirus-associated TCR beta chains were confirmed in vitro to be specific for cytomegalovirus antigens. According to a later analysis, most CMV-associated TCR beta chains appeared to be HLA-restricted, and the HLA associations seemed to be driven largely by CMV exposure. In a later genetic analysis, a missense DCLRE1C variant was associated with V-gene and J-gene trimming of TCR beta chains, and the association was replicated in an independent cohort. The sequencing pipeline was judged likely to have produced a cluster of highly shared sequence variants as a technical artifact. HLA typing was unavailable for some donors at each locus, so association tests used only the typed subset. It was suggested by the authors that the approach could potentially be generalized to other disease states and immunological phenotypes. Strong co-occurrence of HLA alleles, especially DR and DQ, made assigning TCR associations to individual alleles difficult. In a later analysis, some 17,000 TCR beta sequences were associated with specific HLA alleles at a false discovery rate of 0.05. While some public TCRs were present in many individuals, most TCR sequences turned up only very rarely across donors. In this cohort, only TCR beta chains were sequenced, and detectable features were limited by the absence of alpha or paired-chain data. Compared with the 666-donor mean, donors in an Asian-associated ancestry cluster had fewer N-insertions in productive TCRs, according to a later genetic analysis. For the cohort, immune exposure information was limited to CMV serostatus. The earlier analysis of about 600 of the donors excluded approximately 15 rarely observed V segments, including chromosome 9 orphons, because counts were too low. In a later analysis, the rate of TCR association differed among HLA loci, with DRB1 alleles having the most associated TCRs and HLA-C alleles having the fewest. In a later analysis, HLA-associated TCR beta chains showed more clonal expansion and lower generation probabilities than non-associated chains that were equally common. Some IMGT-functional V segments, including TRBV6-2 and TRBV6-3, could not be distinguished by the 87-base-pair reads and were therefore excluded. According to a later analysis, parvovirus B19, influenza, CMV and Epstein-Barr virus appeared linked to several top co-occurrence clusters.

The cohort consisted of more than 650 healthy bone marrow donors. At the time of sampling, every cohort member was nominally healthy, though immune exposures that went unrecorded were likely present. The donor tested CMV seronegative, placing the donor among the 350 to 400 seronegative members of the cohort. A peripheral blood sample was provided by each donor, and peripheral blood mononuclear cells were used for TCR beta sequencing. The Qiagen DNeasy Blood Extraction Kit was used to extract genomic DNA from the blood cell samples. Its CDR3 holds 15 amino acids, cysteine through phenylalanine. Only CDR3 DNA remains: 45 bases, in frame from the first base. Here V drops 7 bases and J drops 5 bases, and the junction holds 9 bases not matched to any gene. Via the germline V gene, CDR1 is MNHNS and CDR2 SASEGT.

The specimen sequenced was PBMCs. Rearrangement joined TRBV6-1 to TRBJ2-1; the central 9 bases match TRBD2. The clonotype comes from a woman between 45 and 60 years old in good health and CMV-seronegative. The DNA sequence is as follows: TGTGCCAGCACGTTTATGACTAGCGGTGACAATGAGCAGTTCTTC. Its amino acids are CASTFMTSGDNEQFF.